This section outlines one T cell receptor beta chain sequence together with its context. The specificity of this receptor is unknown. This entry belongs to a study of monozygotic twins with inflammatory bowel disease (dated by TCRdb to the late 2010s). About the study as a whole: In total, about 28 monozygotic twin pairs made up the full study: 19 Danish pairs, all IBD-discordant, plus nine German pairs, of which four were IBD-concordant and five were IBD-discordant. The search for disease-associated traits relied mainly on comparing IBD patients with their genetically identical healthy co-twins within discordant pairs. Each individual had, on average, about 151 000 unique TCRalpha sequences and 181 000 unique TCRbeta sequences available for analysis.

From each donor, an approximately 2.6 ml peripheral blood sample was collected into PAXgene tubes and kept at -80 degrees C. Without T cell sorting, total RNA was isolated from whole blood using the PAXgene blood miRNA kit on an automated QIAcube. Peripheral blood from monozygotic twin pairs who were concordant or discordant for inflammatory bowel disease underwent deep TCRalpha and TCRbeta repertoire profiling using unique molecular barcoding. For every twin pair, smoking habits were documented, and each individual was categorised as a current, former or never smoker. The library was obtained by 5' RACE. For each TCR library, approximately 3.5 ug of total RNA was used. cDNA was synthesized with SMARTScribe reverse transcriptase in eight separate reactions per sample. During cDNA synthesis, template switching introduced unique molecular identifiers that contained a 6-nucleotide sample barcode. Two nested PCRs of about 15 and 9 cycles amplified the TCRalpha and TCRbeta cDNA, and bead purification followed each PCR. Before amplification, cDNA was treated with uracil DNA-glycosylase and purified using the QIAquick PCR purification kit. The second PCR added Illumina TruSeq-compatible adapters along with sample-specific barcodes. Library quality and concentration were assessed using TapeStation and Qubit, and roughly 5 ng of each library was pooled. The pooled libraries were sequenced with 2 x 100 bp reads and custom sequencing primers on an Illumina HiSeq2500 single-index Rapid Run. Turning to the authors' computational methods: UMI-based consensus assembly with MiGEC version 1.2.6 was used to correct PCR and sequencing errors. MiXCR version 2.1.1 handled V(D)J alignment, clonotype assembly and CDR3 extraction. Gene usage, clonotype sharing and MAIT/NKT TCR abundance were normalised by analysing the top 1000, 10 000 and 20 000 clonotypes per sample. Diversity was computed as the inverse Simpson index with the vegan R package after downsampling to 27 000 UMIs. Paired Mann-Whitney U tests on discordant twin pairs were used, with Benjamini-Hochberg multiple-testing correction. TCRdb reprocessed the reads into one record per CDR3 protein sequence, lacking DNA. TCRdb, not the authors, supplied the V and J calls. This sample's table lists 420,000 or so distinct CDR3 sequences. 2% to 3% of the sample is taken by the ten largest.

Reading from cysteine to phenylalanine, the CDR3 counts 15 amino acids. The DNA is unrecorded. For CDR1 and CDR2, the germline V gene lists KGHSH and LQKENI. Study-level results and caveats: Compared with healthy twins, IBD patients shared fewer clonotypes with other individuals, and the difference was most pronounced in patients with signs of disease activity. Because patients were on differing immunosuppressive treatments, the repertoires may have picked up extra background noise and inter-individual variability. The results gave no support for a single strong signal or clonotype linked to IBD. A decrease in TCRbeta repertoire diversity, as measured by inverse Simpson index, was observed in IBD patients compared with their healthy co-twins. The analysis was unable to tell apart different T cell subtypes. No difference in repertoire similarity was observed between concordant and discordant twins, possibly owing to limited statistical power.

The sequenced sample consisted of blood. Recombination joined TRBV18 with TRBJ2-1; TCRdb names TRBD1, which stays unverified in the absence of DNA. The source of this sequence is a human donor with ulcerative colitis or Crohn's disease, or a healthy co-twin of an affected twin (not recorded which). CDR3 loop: CASSARQGAPNEQFF. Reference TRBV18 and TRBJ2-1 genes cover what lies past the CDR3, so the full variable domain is NAGVMQNPRHLVRRRGQEARLRCSPMKGHSHVYWYRQLPEEGLKFMVYLQKENIIDESGMPKERFSAEFPKEGPSILRIQQVVRGDSAAYFCASSARQGAPNEQFFGPGTRLTVL.